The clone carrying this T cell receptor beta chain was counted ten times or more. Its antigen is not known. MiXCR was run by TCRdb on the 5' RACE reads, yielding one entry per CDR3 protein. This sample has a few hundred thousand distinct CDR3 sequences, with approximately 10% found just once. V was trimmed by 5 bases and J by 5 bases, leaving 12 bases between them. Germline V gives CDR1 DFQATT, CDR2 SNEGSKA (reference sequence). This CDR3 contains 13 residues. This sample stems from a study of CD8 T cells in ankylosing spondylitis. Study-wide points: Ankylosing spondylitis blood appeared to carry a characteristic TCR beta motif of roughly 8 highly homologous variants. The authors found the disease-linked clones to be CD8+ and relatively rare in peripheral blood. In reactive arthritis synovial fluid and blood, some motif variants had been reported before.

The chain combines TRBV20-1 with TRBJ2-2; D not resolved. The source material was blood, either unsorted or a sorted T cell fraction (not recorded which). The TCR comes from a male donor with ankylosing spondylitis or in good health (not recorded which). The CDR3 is CSAWGLGTGELFF. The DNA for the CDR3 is TGCAGTGCTTGGGGTTTGGGTACCGGGGAGCTGTTTTTT.